The 10 T cell receptor beta chains below were found in one sample sequenced in a study of blood T cell repertoires in COVID-19. Assay: immunoSEQ multiplex PCR; the TCRdb copy retains only in-frame clones and omits some. The profile shows 490,000 or so clones, about 85% of them singletons. The source material was PBMCs or T cells enriched from blood (not recorded which). These receptors originate from a woman aged 60 to 75 who had recovered from COVID-19.

The chain carries TRBV25-1 and TRBJ1-2; 9 nucleotides match TRBD1. V shed 10 bases and J 8 bases; nucleotides not matched to a gene: 20. Germline V lookup: CDR1 MGHDK, CDR2 SYGVNS. This CDR3 spans 16 amino acids. Here the CDR3 reads CATSGDRDPHSKGYTF. The CDR3 DNA is TGTGCCACCTCAGGGGACAGGGACCCTCATAGTAAGGGCTACACCTTC.

This clone was observed many times. The genes are TRBV28 and TRBJ2-1; possibly TRBD1 for D (6 bases). The germline gives CDR1 MDHEN, CDR2 SYDVKM. The CDR3 sequence is 15 residues long. V lost 5 bases and J 0 bases, leaving 11 bases between the germline ends. The CDR3 DNA reads as TGTGCCAGCAGTCAACTAGGGGGCTCCTACAATGAGCAGTTCTTC. Protein: CASSQLGGSYNEQFF.

The V call is TRBV5-4, the J call TRBJ1-2, with D unresolved. The V gene's germline CDR1 is SGHNT and CDR2 YYREEE (reference sequence). The CDR3 is 15 amino acids. V was pared by 4 bases and J by 1 base, with 14 bases between. The CDR3, as DNA: TGTGCCAGCAGCGCTGAAGACGGGGATAACTATGGCTACACCTTC. Protein product: CASSAEDGDNYGYTF.

The V and J genes are TRBV5-1 and TRBJ1-6; D possibly corresponds to TRBD1 (6 bases). V was trimmed by 0 bases and J by 5 bases, leaving 12 bases between them. Germline CDR1 and CDR2: SGHRS and YFSETQ. This CDR3 comprises 16 residues. For the CDR3, the DNA is TGCGCCAGCAGCTTGGGGGGGACAACTAATAATTCACCCCTCCACTTT. Translated: CASSLGGTTNNSPLHF.

The chain links TRBV15 to TRBJ1-4, with a possible D match to TRBD1 (6 bases). Trimming removed 8 bases from V and 7 bases from J, with 11 bases in between. CDR3 length equals 12 residues. Germline values: CDR1 LNHNV, CDR2 YYDKDF (reference sequence). CDR3 nucleotide sequence: TGTGCCACCGCACAGGGCACTGAAAAACTGTTTTTT. Encoded protein: CATAQGTEKLFF.

The chain recombines TRBV20-1 with TRBJ1-2; TRBD1 matches at 9 bases. V was pared by 3 bases and J by 2 bases, with 4 bases of the junction left unmatched. CDR1 is DFQATT and CDR2 is SNEGSKA in the germline V gene (reference sequence). The CDR3 runs to 14 residues. The CDR3 coding sequence is TGCAGTGCTAGTCCCGGGACAGGGAACTATGGCTACACCTTC. Translating gives CSASPGTGNYGYTF.

Only a few counts were recorded for this clone. The CDR3 is CATKEGSFPNEQYV. CDR3 bases: TGCGCCACCAAAGAGGGCAGCTTCCCTAATGAGCAGTACGTC. The chain is built from TRBV10-2 and TRBJ2-7; D may be TRBD2 (5 bases). Trimming left V 10 bases short and J 7 bases short, with 23 bases between. Germline lookup yields CDR1 WSHSY and CDR2 SAAADI. CDR3 length: 14 residues.

This chain joins TRBV30 and TRBJ1-1, with D perhaps TRBD1 (6 bases). The germline V and J ends were trimmed by 7 bases and 3 bases, with 12 bases remaining between them. Germline CDR1 is GTSNPN and CDR2 is SVGIG (reference sequence). This CDR3 spans 12 amino acids. The DNA for the CDR3 is TGTGCCTCGGGAGGGGGGTACACTGAAGCTTTCTTT. Translation gives CASGGGYTEAFF.

The genes are TRBV6-1 and TRBJ1-3; a possible D gene is TRBD1 (5 bases). The CDR3 runs to 18 residues. Germline V lookup: CDR1 MNHNS, CDR2 SASEGT. Trimming pared 0 bases from V and 1 base from J, leaving 16 bases between. The CDR3 nucleotides read TGTGCCAGCAGTGAAGCTCGACAGTTTTTTACGTCTGGAAACACCATATATTTT. Its protein is CASSEARQFFTSGNTIYF.

The CDR3 loop is CASNFHSGGLAYEQYF. The CDR3 DNA is TGCGCCAGCAACTTTCATAGCGGGGGCCTCGCCTACGAGCAGTACTTC. The chain couples TRBV5-1 to TRBJ2-7, with 9 bases lining up with TRBD2. Per the germline V gene, CDR1 is SGHRS and CDR2 is YFSETQ. The CDR3 is made up of 16 amino acids. After removal of 6 bases from V and 2 bases from J, the junction contained 12 bases not matched to a gene.